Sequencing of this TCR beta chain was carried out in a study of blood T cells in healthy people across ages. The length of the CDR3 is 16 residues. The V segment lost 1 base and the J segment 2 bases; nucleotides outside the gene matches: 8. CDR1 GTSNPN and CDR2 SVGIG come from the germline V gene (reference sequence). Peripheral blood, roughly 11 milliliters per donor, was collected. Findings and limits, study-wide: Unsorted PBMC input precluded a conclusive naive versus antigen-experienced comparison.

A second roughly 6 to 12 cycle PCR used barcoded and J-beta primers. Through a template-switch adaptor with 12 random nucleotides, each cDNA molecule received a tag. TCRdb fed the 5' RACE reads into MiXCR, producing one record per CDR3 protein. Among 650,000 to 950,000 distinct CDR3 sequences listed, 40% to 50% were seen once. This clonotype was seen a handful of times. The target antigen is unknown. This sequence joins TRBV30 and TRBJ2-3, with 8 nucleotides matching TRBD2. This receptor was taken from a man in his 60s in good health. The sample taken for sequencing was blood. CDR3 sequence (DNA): TGTGCCTGGAGTGCCCGGGGGCGGGGGGACACAGATACGCAGTATTTT. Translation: CAWSARGRGDTDTQYF.